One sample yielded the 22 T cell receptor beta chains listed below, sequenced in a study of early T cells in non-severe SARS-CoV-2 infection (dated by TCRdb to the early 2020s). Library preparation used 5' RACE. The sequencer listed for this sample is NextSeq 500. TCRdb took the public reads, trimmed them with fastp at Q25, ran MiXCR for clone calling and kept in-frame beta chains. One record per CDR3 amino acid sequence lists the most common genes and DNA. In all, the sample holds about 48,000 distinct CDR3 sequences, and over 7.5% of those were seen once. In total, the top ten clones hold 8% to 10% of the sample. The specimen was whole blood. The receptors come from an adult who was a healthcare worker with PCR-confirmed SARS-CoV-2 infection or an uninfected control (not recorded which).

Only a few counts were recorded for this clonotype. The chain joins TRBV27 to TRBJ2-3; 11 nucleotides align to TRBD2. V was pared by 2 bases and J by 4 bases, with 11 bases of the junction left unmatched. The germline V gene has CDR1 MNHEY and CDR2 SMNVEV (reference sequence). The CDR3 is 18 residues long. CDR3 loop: CASSLEGLAGGGPDTQYF. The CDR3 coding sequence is TGTGCCAGCAGTTTAGAGGGTCTAGCGGGAGGAGGGCCAGATACGCAGTATTTT.

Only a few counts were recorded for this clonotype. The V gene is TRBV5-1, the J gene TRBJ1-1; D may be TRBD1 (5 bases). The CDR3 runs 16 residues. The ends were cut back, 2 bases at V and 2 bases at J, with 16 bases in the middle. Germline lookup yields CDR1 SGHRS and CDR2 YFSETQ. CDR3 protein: CASSFAGNGGNTEAFF. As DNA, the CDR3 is TGCGCCAGCAGCTTTGCGGGGAATGGGGGAAACACTGAAGCTTTCTTT.

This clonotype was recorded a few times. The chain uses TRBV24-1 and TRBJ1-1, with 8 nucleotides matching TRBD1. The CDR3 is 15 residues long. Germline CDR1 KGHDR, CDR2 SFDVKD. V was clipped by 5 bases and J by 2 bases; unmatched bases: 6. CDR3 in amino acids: CATSGEDRANTEAFF. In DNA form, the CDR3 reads TGTGCCACCAGTGGCGAGGACAGGGCCAACACTGAAGCTTTCTTT.

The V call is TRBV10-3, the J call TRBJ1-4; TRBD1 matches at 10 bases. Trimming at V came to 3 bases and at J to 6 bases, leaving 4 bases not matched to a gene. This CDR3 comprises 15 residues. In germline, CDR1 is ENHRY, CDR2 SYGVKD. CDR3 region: CAISDTGTGDEKLFF. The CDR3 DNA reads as TGTGCCATCAGTGACACCGGGACAGGGGATGAAAAACTGTTTTTT.

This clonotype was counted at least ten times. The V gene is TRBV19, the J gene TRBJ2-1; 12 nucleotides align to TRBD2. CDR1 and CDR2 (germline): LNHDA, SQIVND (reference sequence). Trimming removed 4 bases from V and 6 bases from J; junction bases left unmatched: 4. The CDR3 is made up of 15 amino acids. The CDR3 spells CASSRLAGGVNEQFF. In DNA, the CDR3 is TGTGCCAGTAGTAGGCTAGCGGGAGGGGTCAATGAGCAGTTCTTC.

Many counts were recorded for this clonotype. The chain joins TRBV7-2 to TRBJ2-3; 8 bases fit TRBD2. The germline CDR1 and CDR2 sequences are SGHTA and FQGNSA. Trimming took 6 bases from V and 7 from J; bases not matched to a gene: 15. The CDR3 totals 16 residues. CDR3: CASRHTGTRGSYTQYF. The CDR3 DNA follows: TGTGCCAGCAGACACACGGGGACTAGGGGATCGTATACGCAGTATTTT.

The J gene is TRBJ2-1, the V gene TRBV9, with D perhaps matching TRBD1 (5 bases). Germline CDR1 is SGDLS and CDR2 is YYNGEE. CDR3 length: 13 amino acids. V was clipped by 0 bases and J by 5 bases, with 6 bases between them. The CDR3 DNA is TGTGCCAGCAGCGTAGGACAGAACAATGAGCAGTTCTTC. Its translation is CASSVGQNNEQFF.

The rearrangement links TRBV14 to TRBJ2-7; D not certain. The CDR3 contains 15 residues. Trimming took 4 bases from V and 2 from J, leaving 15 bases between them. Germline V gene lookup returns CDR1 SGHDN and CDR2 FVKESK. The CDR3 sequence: CASSPPAVPPYEQYF. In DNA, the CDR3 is TGTGCCAGCAGCCCCCCCGCGGTACCCCCCTACGAGCAGTACTTC.

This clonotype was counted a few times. The CDR3: CASSYPTYGATGETQYF. The CDR3, as DNA: TGTGCCAGCAGTTACCCCACCTACGGAGCCACTGGAGAGACCCAGTACTTC. The chain couples TRBV6-5 to TRBJ2-5; no reliable D call. V was trimmed by 2 bases and J by 4 bases, leaving 20 bases between them. There are 17 residues in the CDR3. The germline CDR1 and CDR2 sequences are MNHEY and SVGAGI.

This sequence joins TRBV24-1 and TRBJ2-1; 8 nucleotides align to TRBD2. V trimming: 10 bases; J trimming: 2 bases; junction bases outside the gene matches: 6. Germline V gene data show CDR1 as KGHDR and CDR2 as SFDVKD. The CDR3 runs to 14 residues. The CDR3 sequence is CATVAGCPYNEQFF. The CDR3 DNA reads TGTGCCACTGTAGCGGGATGTCCCTACAATGAGCAGTTCTTC.

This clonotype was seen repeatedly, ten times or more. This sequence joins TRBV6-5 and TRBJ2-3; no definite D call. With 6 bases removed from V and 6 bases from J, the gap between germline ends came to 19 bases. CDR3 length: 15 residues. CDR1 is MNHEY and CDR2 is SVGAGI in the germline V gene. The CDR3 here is CASRQYSLRMDTQYF. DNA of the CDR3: TGTGCCAGCAGACAATACAGCCTCCGAATGGATACGCAGTATTTT.

The CDR3: CASSQTGTGPYEQYF. The CDR3 DNA is TGTGCCAGCAGCCAAACCGGGACTGGGCCTTACGAGCAGTACTTC. The J gene is TRBJ2-7, the V gene TRBV14; D might be TRBD2 (6 bases). CDR3 size: 15 residues. Germline CDR1 SGHDN, CDR2 FVKESK. Trimming shortened V by 2 bases and J by 4 bases, and 15 bases separated the two germline ends.

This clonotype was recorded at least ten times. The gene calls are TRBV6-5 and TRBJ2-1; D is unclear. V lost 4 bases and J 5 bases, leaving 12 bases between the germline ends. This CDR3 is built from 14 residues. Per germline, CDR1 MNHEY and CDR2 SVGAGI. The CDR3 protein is CASSSLTGNNEQFF. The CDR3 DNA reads TGTGCCAGCAGTTCCCTGACTGGTAACAATGAGCAGTTCTTC.

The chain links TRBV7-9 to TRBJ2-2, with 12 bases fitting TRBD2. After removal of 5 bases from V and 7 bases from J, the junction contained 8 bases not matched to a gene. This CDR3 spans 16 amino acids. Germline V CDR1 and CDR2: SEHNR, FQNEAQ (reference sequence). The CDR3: CASSPRTSGTGGELFF. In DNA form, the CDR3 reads TGTGCCAGCAGCCCCCGGACTAGCGGGACTGGCGGGGAGCTGTTTTTT.

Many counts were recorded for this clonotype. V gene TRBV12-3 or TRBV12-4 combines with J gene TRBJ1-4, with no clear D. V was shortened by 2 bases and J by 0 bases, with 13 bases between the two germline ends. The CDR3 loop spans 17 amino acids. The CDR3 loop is CASSLTSPAATNEKLFF. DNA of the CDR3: TGTGCCAGCAGTTTAACGAGTCCGGCAGCAACTAATGAAAAACTGTTTTTT.

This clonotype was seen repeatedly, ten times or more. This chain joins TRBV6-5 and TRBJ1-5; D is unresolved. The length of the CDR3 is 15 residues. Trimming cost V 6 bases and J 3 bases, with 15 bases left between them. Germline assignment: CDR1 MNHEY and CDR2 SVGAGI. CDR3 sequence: CASSPGGGINQPQHF. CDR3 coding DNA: TGTGCCAGCAGCCCGGGTGGCGGTATCAATCAGCCCCAGCATTTT.

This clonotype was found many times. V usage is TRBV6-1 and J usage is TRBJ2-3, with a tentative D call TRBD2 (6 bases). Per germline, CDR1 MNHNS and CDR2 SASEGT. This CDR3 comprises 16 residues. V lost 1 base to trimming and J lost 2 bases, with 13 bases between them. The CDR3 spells CASSEDEAGLTDTQYF. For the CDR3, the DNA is TGTGCCAGCAGTGAAGATGAGGCGGGACTCACAGATACGCAGTATTTT.

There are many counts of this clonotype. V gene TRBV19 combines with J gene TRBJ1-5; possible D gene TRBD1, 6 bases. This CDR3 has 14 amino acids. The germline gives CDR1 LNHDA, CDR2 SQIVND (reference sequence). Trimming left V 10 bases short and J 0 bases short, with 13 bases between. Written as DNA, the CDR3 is TGTGCCACCACCGGGGGGCATAGCAATCAGCCCCAGCATTTT. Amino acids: CATTGGHSNQPQHF.

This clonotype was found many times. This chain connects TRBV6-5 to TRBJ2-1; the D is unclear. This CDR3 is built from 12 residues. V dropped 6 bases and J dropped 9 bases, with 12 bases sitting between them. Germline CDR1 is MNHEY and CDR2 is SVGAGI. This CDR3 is CASSPGLLEQFF. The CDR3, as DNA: TGTGCCAGCAGCCCCGGCCTTCTTGAGCAGTTCTTC.

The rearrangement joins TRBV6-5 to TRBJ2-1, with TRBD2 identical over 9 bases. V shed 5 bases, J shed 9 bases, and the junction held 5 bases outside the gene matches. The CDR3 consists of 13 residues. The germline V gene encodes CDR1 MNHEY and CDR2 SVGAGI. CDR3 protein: CASSTLRGGEQFF. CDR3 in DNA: TGTGCCAGCAGTACCCTGCGGGGGGGTGAGCAGTTCTTC.

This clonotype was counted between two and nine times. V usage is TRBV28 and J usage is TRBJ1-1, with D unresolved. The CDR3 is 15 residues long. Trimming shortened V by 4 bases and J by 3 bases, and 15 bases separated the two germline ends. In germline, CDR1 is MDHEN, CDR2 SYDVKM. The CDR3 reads CASSSSFGEDTEAFF. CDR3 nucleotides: TGTGCCAGCAGTTCCTCCTTTGGGGAGGACACTGAAGCTTTCTTT.

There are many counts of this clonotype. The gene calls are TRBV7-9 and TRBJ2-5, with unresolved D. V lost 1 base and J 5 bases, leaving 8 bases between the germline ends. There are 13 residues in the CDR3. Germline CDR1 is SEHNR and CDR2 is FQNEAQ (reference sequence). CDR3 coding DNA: TGTGCCAGCAGCTTAGATGGACCGGAGACCCAGTACTTC. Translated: CASSLDGPETQYF.